The 21 T cell receptor beta chains below all came from one sample that was sequenced in a study of T-cell memory formation after mild COVID-19. TCRdb analysed the 5' RACE reads with MiXCR anew, one entry per CDR3 protein. The sample records roughly 150,000 distinct CDR3 sequences, roughly 13% being singletons. The specimen sequenced was PBMCs or a T cell subset sorted from them (not recorded which). The receptors were gathered from a man younger than 35 who had mild COVID-19 (a few samples of this study predate the infection). Cell type and time point are not known.

This clonotype showed up just a few times. The chain employs TRBV7-2 and TRBJ1-2; D is ambiguous. Trimming left V 0 bases short and J 3 bases short, with 8 bases between. CDR1 is SGHTA, CDR2 FQGNSA, per germline. The CDR3 covers 14 residues. The CDR3 DNA follows: TGTGCCAGCAGCTTAGCGCATGGAGACTATGGCTACACCTTC. As protein: CASSLAHGDYGYTF.

This clonotype was counted at least ten times. The V call is TRBV5-1, the J call TRBJ2-1; 9 bases map to TRBD2. CDR1 is SGHRS and CDR2 is YFSETQ in the germline V gene. The length of the CDR3 is 15 residues. V lost 3 bases to trimming and J lost 5 bases; unmatched junction nucleotides: 6. In DNA form, the CDR3 reads TGCGCCAGCAGCTCCGGCGGGGGGGCTCACAATGAGCAGTTCTTC. Translating it yields CASSSGGGAHNEQFF.

The chain couples TRBV11-2 to TRBJ2-5; TRBD2 aligns across 8 bases. V shed 5 bases, J shed 4 bases, and the junction held 9 bases outside the gene matches. The CDR3 consists of 15 residues. Germline loops: CDR1 SGHAT, CDR2 FQNNGV. CDR3 nucleotides: TGTGCCAGCAGCCCCTACGGGGGGGCCGGAGAGACCCAGTACTTC. Protein: CASSPYGGAGETQYF.

V is TRBV7-9 and J is TRBJ1-2; no reliable D call. From germline, CDR1 is SEHNR and CDR2 FQNEAQ (reference sequence). V was pared by 4 bases and J by 5 bases, with 5 bases between. The CDR3 sequence is 11 residues long. The CDR3 sequence: CASSSRYGYTF. CDR3 sequence (DNA): TGTGCCAGCAGCTCGCGGTATGGCTACACCTTC.

This chain links TRBV4-3 with TRBJ2-5; 8 bases are a match to TRBD2. CDR3 length: 17 residues. V lost 0 bases to trimming and J lost 5 bases; unmatched junction nucleotides: 11. Germline-derived CDR1 and CDR2 are LGHNA and YSLEER. CDR3 in amino acids: CASSQDRSGGPGETQYF. In nucleotides, the CDR3 is TGCGCCAGCAGCCAAGATCGGTCGGGAGGGCCAGGGGAGACCCAGTACTTC.

The DNA of the CDR3 is TGTGCCAGCACCGCACAGGGTTCCTTAGGCAATCAGCCCCAGCATTTT. Protein sequence: CASTAQGSLGNQPQHF. This chain links TRBV6-6 with TRBJ1-5; D possibly corresponds to TRBD1 (6 bases). From germline, CDR1 is MNHNY and CDR2 SVGAGI (reference sequence). This CDR3 has 16 residues. The V gene lost 7 bases and the J gene lost 2 bases, with 18 bases spanning the gap.

This clonotype was observed a handful of times. The chain links TRBV7-2 to TRBJ2-3; 10 positions match TRBD2. The CDR3 runs to 14 residues. V shed 8 bases and J 7 bases; nucleotides not matched to a gene: 9. CDR1 is SGHTA, CDR2 FQGNSA, per germline. CDR3 coding DNA: TGTGCCAGCCGTACCGGGACTAGCGATCATACGCAGTATTTT. Its protein is CASRTGTSDHTQYF.

This clonotype occurred a few times. The CDR3 DNA follows: TGCGCCAGCAGCTTAGATAGCAGGGGGCACTACAATGAGCAGTTCTTC. Amino acid sequence: CASSLDSRGHYNEQFF. V usage is TRBV5-1 and J usage is TRBJ2-1, with TRBD1 matching over 8 bases. Trimming cost V 2 bases and J 3 bases; bases outside gene matches: 7. CDR1 SGHRS and CDR2 YFSETQ come from the germline V gene. The CDR3 loop spans 16 amino acids.

The gene calls are TRBV27 and TRBJ1-3; D call uncertain. V shed 4 bases and J shed 1 base, with 8 bases lying between them. CDR1 and CDR2 (germline): MNHEY, SMNVEV (reference sequence). This CDR3 contains 14 residues. The CDR3 sequence: CASSSPLSGNTIYF. The CDR3 DNA is TGTGCCAGCAGTTCCCCCCTTTCTGGAAACACCATATATTTT.

The table lists this clonotype with a few counts. This sequence joins TRBV12-3 or TRBV12-4 and TRBJ1-1; no definite D call. The CDR3 runs 15 residues. V was clipped by 2 bases and J by 5 bases, with 15 bases between them. The CDR3 DNA follows: TGTGCCAGCAGTTTAAGAGGGTCTGGAACTACTGAAGCTTTCTTT. Translating it yields CASSLRGSGTTEAFF.

The sample holds a few counts of this clonotype. The gene calls are TRBV7-9 and TRBJ2-4, with D uncertain. The CDR3 is 16 amino acids. Germline V gene data show CDR1 as SEHNR and CDR2 as FQNEAQ (reference sequence). With 5 bases removed from V and 0 bases from J, the gap between germline ends came to 14 bases. The CDR3 nucleotides read TGTGCCAGCAGCCGTGACATCGTTTTAGCCAAAAACATTCAGTACTTC. Encoded protein: CASSRDIVLAKNIQYF.

The V call is TRBV18, the J call TRBJ2-1; D may be TRBD1 or TRBD2 (5 bases each). The CDR3 loop spans 15 amino acids. Trimming left V 4 bases short and J 4 bases short, with 14 bases between. Germline CDR1 KGHSH, CDR2 LQKENI. This chain's CDR3 is CASSRDPGAYNEQFF. The CDR3 bases are TGTGCCAGCTCACGGGACCCCGGGGCTTACAATGAGCAGTTCTTC.

The chain has TRBV5-1 and TRBJ1-6; D not certain. The V gene lost 0 bases and the J gene lost 10 bases, with 14 bases spanning the gap. The CDR3 is 15 residues long. From germline, CDR1 is SGHRS and CDR2 YFSETQ. The CDR3 DNA follows: TGCGCCAGCAGCTTGGCCGGGATTGAGCGATCACCCCTCCACTTT. Its translation is CASSLAGIERSPLHF.

This clonotype appeared a single time. This chain uses TRBV5-5 with TRBJ2-7, with D unclear. V was trimmed by 4 bases and J by 2 bases, leaving 16 bases between them. This CDR3 is built from 15 residues. Germline lookup yields CDR1 SGHKS and CDR2 YYEKEE (reference sequence). The CDR3: CASSILGVGPYEQYF. As DNA, the CDR3 is TGTGCCAGCAGCATCCTGGGTGTAGGCCCCTACGAGCAGTACTTC.

This clonotype was recorded a few times. This chain uses TRBV19 with TRBJ2-1, with D possibly being TRBD1 (6 bases). Germline V lookup: CDR1 LNHDA, CDR2 SQIVND (reference sequence). The length of the CDR3 is 13 residues. Trimming took 5 bases from V and 10 from J, leaving 15 bases between them. The CDR3 protein is CASSAHAGVEQFF. DNA of the CDR3: TGTGCCAGTAGTGCCCACGCAGGGGTCGAGCAGTTCTTC.

This clonotype was recorded a few times. The chain is built from TRBV7-9 and TRBJ1-6, with a weak D call TRBD1 (6 bases). CDR1 is SEHNR and CDR2 is FQNEAQ in the germline V gene (reference sequence). The ends were cut back, 5 bases at V and 10 bases at J, with 18 bases in the middle. The CDR3 totals 15 residues. The CDR3 sequence: CASSPGDSGWSPLHF. CDR3 nucleotide sequence: TGTGCCAGCAGCCCAGGGGACTCCGGCTGGTCACCCCTCCACTTT.

The genes are TRBV6-5 and TRBJ1-2, with D hard to call. The CDR3 runs 13 residues. The germline CDR1 and CDR2 sequences are MNHEY and SVGAGI. V was pared by 8 bases and J by 4 bases, with 14 bases between. CDR3 bases: TGTGCCAGCCCATACGGGAGGACCTATGGCTACACCTTC. This translates into CASPYGRTYGYTF.

This clonotype was detected a few times. The V and J genes are TRBV5-1 and TRBJ2-3, with TRBD2 as a possible D gene (6 bases). This CDR3 spans 15 amino acids. Germline V gives CDR1 SGHRS, CDR2 YFSETQ. V gave up 3 bases and J gave up 5 bases, with 16 bases separating them. The CDR3 spells CASSYSWGVGDTQYF. CDR3 nucleotide sequence: TGCGCCAGCAGCTATAGCTGGGGGGTTGGAGATACGCAGTATTTT.

This clonotype showed up just once. The chain joins TRBV29-1 to TRBJ1-1, with D uncertain. Looked up from germline, CDR1 is SQVTM and CDR2 is ANQGSEA. Trimming shortened V by 4 bases and J by 1 base, and 7 bases separated the two germline ends. The CDR3 extends over 12 amino acids. CDR3 sequence: CSVVFQNTEAFF. The CDR3 DNA reads as TGCAGCGTTGTCTTTCAGAACACTGAAGCTTTCTTT.

This clonotype was seen only a few times. This chain joins TRBV7-9 and TRBJ2-7; 9 nucleotides line up with TRBD2. The CDR3 length is 17 residues. CDR1 and CDR2 from the germline V gene are SEHNR and FQNEAQ (reference sequence). V was pared by 5 bases and J by 0 bases, with 11 bases of the junction left unmatched. CDR3 region: CASSPGFSGGSSYEQYF. In nucleotides, the CDR3 is TGTGCCAGCAGCCCAGGATTTAGCGGGGGTTCCTCCTACGAGCAGTACTTC.

V gene TRBV12-3 or TRBV12-4 combines with J gene TRBJ1-2, with a weak D call TRBD1 (5 bases). The CDR3 loop spans 12 amino acids. V was pared by 3 bases and J by 6 bases, with 8 bases between. The CDR3 loop is CASSFGTHGYTF. Here the CDR3 DNA reads TGTGCCAGCAGTTTCGGGACTCATGGCTACACCTTC.